This T cell receptor beta chain was identified during a study of response to subunit inactivated influenza vaccine. Findings and caveats of the study: The authors offered the suggestion that each seasonal influenza vaccination recruits few new T cells.

With regard to this clonotype: Its specificity is not known.

The CDR3 is 18 amino acids. Per germline, CDR1 SGHAT and CDR2 FQDESV (reference sequence). With V trimmed by 6 bases and J by 5 bases, 14 bases remained unmatched. One entry per CDR3 protein results from TCRdb running MiXCR on the RT-PCR reads. The repertoire consists of 450,000 to 500,000 distinct CDR3 sequences, with 9.5% to 13% occurring once and the leading ten covering more than 10%. The clonotype originates from a man aged 45-65 years who received an inactivated influenza vaccine. The V and J genes are TRBV11-1 and TRBJ2-1; TRBD2 matches at 12 bases. The sample in question was PBMCs from blood, obtained roughly 47 days after vaccination. The CDR3 spells CASRPASGRAFRHNEQFF. The DNA of the CDR3 is TGTGCCAGCAGGCCAGCTAGCGGGAGGGCCTTCCGTCACAATGAGCAGTTCTTC. The full variable domain, rest sourced from reference TRBV11-1 and TRBJ2-1, is EAEVAQSPRYKITEKSQAVAFWCDPISGHATLYWYRQILGQGPELLVQFQDESVVDDSQLPKDRFSAERLKGVDSTLKIQPAELGDSAMYLCASRPASGRAFRHNEQFFGPGTRLTVL.